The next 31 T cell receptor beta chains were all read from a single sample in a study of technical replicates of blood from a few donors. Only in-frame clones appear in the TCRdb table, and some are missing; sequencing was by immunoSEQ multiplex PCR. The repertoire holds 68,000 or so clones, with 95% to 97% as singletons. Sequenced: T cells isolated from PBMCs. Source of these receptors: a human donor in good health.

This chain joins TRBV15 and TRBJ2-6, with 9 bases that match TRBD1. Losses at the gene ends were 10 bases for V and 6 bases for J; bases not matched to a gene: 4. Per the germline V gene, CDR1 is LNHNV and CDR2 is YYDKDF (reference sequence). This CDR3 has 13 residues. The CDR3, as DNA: TGTGCCAGCCGACAGGGGGAGGCCAACGTCCTGACTTTC. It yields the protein CASRQGEANVLTF.

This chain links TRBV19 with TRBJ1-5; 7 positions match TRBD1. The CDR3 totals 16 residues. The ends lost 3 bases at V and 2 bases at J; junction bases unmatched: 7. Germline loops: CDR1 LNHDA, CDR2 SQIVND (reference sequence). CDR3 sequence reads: CASSILGQRGNQPQHF. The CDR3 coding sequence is TGTGCCAGTAGTATCCTGGGACAGAGGGGCAATCAGCCCCAGCATTTT. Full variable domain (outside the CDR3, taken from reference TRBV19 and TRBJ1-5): DGGITQSPKYLFRKEGQNVTLSCEQNLNHDAMYWYRQDPGQGLRLIYYSQIVNDFQKGDIAEGYSVSREKKESFPLTVTSAQKNPTAFYLCASSILGQRGNQPQHFGDGTRLSIL.

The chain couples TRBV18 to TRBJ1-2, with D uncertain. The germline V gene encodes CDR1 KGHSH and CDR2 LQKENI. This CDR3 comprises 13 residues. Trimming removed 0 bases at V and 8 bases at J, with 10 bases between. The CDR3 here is CASSPPGGMGYTF. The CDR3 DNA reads TGTGCCAGCTCACCACCAGGAGGGATGGGCTACACCTTC. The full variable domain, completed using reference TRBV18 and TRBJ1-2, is NAGVMQNPRHLVRRRGQEARLRCSPMKGHSHVYWYRQLPEEGLKFMVYLQKENIIDESGMPKERFSAEFPKEGPSILRIQQVVRGDSAAYFCASSPPGGMGYTFGSGTRLTVV.

The CDR3 nucleotides read TGTGCCAGCAGCTTAAAGCCTACGGGGGGGCTCACACATGGCTACACCTTC. This encodes CASSLKPTGGLTHGYTF. This chain uses TRBV7-3 with TRBJ1-2; D possibly corresponds to TRBD1 (6 bases). CDR3 size: 17 residues. In germline, CDR1 is SGHTA, CDR2 FQGTGA. V gave up 1 base and J gave up 6 bases, with 21 bases separating them. Together with reference TRBV7-3 and TRBJ1-2, the CDR3 gives the full variable domain: GAGVSQTPSNKVTEKGKYVELRCDPISGHTALYWYRQSLGQGPEFLIYFQGTGAADDSGLPNDRFFAVRPEGSVSTLKIQRTERGDSAVYLCASSLKPTGGLTHGYTFGSGTRLTVV.

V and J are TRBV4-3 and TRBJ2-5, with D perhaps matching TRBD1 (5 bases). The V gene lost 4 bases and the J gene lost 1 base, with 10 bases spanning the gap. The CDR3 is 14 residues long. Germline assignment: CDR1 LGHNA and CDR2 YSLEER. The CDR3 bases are TGCGCCAGCAGCCGAGAGACAGCCCAAGAGACCCAGTACTTC. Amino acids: CASSRETAQETQYF.

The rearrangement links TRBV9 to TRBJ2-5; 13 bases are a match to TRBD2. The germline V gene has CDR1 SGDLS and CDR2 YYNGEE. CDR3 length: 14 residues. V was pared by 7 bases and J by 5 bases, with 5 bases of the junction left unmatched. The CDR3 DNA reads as TGTGCCAGCGGACTAGCGGGAGCTGGGGAGACCCAGTACTTC. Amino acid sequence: CASGLAGAGETQYF.

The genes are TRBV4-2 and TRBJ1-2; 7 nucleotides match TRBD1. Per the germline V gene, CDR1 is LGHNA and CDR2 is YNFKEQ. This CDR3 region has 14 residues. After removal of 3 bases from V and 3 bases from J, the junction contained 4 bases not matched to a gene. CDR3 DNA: TGTGCCAGCAGCCAGGAACAGGGGTACTATGGCTACACCTTC. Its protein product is CASSQEQGYYGYTF.

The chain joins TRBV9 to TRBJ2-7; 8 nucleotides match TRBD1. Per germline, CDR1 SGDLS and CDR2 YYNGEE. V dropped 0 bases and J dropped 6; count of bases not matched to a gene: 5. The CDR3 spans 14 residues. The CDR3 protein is CASSVEGQGSEQYF. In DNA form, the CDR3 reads TGTGCCAGCAGCGTAGAAGGACAGGGTTCCGAGCAGTACTTC.

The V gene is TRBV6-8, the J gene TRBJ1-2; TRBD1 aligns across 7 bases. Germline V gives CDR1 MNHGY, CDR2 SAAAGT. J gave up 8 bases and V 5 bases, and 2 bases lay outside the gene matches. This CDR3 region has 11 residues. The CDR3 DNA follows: TGTGCCAGCAGTCGACAGGGAGGCTACACCTTC. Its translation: CASSRQGGYTF.

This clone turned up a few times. The chain's CDR3 is CASSLSTVNYGYTF. CDR3 nucleotide sequence: TGTGCCAGCAGTTTATCGACAGTAAACTATGGCTACACCTTC. The V call is TRBV5-5, the J call TRBJ1-2; D is perhaps TRBD1 (5 bases). The V gene lost 5 bases and the J gene lost 2 bases, with 13 bases spanning the gap. Germline CDR1 reads SGHKS; CDR2 reads YYEKEE (reference sequence). There are 14 residues in the CDR3.

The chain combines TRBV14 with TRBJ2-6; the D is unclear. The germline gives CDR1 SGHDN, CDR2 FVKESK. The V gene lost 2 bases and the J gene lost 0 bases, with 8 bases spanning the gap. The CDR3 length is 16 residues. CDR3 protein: CASSQLQLSGANVLTF. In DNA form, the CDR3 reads TGTGCCAGCAGCCAATTACAGCTCTCTGGGGCCAACGTCCTGACTTTC.

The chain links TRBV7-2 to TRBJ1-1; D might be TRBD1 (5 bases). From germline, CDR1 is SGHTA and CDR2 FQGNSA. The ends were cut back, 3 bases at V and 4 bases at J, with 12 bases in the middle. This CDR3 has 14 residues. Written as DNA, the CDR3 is TGTGCCAGCAGCTTTGGTCACAGGTTCACTGAAGCTTTCTTT. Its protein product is CASSFGHRFTEAFF.

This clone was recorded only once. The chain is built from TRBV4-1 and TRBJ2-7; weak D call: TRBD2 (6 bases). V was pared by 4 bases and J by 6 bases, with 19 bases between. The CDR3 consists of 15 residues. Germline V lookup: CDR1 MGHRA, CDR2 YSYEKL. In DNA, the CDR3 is TGCGCCAGCAGCCTCAGGGACTCCCCTCTCAGCGAGCAGTACTTC. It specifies CASSLRDSPLSEQYF.

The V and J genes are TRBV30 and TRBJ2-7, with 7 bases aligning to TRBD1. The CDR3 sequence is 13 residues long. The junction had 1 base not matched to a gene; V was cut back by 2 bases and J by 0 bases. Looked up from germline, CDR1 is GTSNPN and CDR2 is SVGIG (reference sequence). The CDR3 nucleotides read TGTGCCTGGAGTTGGGACAGCTCCTACGAGCAGTACTTC. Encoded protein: CAWSWDSSYEQYF.

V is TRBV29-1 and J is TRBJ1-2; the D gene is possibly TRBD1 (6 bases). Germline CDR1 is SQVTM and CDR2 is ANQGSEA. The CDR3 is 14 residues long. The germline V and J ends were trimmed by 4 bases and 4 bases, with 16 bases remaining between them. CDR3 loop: CSVGLGQQSYGYTF. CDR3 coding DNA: TGCAGCGTTGGGTTAGGACAGCAGTCCTATGGCTACACCTTC.

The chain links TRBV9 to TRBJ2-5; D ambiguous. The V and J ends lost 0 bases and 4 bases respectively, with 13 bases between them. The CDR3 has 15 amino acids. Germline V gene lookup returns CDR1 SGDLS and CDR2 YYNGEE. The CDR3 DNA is TGTGCCAGCAGCGTAGAGTTAGCTCGCCCAGAGACCCAGTACTTC. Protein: CASSVELARPETQYF. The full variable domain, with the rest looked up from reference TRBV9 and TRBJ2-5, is DSGVTQTPKHLITATGQRVTLRCSPRSGDLSVYWYQQSLDQGLQFLIQYYNGEERAKGNILERFSAQQFPDLHSELNLSSLELGDSALYFCASSVELARPETQYFGPGTRLLVL.

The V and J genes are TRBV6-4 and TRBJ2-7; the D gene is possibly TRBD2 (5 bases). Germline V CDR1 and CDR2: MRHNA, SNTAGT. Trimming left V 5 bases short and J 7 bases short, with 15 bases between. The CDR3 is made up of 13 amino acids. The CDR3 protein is CASSNEIGGEQYF. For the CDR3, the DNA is TGTGCCAGCAGTAACGAAATCGGCGGGGAGCAGTACTTC.

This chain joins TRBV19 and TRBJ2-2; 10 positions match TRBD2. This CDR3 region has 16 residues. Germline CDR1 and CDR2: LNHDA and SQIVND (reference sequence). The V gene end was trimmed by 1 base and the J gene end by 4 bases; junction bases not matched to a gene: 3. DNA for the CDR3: TGTGCCAGTAGTATAGGGACTAGCGGACCCACCGGGGAGCTGTTTTTT. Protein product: CASSIGTSGPTGELFF.

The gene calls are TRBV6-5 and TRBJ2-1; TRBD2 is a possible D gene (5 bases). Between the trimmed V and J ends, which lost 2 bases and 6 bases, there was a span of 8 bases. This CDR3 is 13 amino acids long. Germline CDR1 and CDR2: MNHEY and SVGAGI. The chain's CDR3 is CASSYGRANEQFF. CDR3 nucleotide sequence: TGTGCCAGCAGTTACGGGAGAGCCAATGAGCAGTTCTTC.

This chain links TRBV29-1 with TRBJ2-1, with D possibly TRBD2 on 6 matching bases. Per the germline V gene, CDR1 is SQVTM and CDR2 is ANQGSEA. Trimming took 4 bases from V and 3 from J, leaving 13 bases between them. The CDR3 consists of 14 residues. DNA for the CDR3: TGCAGCGTTGCGGCGGGGACGAACTACAATGAGCAGTTCTTC. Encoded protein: CSVAAGTNYNEQFF.

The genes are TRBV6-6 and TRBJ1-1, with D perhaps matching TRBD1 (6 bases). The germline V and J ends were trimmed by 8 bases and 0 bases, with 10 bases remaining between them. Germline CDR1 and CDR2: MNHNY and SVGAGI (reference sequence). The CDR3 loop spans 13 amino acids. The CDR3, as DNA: TGTGCCAGCGCGGACAGACTGAACACTGAAGCTTTCTTT. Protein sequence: CASADRLNTEAFF.

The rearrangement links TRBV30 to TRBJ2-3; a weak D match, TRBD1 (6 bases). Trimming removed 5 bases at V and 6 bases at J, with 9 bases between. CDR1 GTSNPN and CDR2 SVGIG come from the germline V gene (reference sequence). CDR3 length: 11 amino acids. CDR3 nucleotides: TGTGCCTGGCTTACAGGGGATACGCAGTATTTT. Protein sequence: CAWLTGDTQYF.

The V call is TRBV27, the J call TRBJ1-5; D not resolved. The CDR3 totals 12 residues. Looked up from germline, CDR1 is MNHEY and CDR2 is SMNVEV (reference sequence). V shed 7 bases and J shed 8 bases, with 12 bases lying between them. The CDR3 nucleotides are TGTGCCAGCAAACACGGGAGGGAGCCCCAGCATTTT. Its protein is CASKHGREPQHF.

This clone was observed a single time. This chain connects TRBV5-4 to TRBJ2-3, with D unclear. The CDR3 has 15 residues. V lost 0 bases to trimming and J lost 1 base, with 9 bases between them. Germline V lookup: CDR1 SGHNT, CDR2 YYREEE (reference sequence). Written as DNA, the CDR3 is TGTGCCAGCAGCTTGGACTTCCTCCGCACAGATACGCAGTATTTT. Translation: CASSLDFLRTDTQYF. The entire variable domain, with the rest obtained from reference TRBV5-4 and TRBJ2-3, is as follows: ETGVTQSPTHLIKTRGQQVTLRCSSQSGHNTVSWYQQALGQGPQFIFQYYREEENGRGNFPPRFSGLQFPNYSSELNVNALELDDSALYLCASSLDFLRTDTQYFGPGTRLTVL.

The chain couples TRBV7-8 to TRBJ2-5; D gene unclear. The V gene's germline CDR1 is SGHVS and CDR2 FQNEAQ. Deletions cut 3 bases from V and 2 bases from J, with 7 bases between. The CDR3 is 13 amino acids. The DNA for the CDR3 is TGTGCCAGCAGCTTCCACAGTCAAGAGACCCAGTACTTC. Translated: CASSFHSQETQYF.

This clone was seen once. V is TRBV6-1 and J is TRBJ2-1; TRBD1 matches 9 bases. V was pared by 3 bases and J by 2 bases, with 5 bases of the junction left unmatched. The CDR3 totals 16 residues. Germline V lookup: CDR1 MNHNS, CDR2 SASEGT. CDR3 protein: CASSETGGTTYNEQFF. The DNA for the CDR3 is TGTGCCAGCAGTGAGACAGGGGGTACCACCTACAATGAGCAGTTCTTC.

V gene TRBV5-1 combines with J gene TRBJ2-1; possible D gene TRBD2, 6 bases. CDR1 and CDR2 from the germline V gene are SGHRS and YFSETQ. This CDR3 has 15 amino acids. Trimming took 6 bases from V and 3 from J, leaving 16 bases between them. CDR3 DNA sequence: TGCGCCAGCATGGGGGAGCGGGCTTACTACAATGAGCAGTTCTTC. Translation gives CASMGERAYYNEQFF.

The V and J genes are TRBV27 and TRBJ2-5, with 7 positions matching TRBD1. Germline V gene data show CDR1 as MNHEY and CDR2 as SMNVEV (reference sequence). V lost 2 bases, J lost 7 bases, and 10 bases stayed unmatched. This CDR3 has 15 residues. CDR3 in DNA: TGTGCCAGCAGTTTAAGTCCGACAGGGTCAAGGACCCAGTACTTC. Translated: CASSLSPTGSRTQYF.

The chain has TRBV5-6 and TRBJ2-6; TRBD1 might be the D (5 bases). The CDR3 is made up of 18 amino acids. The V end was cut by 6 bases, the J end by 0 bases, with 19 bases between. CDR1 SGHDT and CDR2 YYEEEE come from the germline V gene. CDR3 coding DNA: TGTGCCAGCACCGAAGGTGGCAGGGTCCACTCTGGGGCCAACGTCCTGACTTTC. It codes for CASTEGGRVHSGANVLTF.

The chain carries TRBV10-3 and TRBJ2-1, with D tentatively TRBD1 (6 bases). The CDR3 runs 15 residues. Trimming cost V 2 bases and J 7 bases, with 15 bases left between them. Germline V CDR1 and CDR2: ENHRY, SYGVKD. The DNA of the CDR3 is TGTGCCATCAGTGAGCCACAGGGATGGTCTAATGAGCAGTTCTTC. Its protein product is CAISEPQGWSNEQFF.

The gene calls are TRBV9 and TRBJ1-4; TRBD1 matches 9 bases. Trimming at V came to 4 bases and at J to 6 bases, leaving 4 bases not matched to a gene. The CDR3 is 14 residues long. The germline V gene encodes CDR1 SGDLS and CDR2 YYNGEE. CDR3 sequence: CASSTQGAHEKLFF. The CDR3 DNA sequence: TGTGCCAGCAGCACACAGGGGGCGCATGAAAAACTGTTTTTT.